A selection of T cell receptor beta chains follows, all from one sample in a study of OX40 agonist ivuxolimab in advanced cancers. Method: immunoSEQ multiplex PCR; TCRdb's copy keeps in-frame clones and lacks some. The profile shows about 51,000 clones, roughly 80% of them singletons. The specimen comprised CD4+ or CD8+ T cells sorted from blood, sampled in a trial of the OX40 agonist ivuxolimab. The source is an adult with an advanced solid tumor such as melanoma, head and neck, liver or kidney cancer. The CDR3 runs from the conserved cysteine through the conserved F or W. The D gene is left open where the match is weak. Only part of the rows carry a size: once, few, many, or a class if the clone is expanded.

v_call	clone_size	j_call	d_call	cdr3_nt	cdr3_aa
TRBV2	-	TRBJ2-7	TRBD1	TGTGCCAGCAGCACGACAGGGGCCTACGAGCAGTACTTC	CASSTTGAYEQYF
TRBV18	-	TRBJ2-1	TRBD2	TGTGCCAGCTCACCTCTAGTGCCTTCAGCGGGAGATGGTGAGCAGTTCTTC	CASSPLVPSAGDGEQFF
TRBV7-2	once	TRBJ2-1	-	TGTGCCAGCAGCCCCCGACTAGACTCCTACAATGAGCAGTTCTTC	CASSPRLDSYNEQFF
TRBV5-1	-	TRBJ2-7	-	TGCGCCAGCAGCTCGGCGCAGGCAGGGCTCTACGAGCAGTACTTC	CASSSAQAGLYEQYF
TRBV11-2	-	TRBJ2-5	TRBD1	TGTGCCAGCAGCTTAACAGGACAGGGGATCTCGGAGACCCAGTACTTC	CASSLTGQGISETQYF
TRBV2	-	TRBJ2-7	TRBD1	TGTGCCAGCGGTGAGACAGGGGGTGGCTACGAGCAGTACTTC	CASGETGGGYEQYF
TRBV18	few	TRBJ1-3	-	TGTGCCAGCTCACTACAGGATAAAGGAAACACCATATATTTT	CASSLQDKGNTIYF
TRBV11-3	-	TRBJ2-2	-	TGTGCCAGCAGCTTAGAACTGGGGAACACCGGGGAGCTGTTTTTT	CASSLELGNTGELFF
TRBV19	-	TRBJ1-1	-	TGTGCCAGTAGTATCATGCGTCAGGGGTTCGGTGGCACTGAAGCTTTCTTT	CASSIMRQGFGGTEAFF
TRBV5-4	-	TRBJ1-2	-	TGTGCCAGCAGTTCTCTGGAAGGCGGCTACACCTTC	CASSSLEGGYTF
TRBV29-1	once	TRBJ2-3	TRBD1	TGCAGCGTTGACCCGGGACAGACAGATACGCAGTATTTT	CSVDPGQTDTQYF
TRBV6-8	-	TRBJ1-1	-	TGTGCCAGCAGCCGGGAGAAGCTTTTCTTT	CASSREKLFF
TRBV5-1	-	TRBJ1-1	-	TGCGCCAGCAGCTTGTCTCCAGGGAACACTGAAGCTTTCTTT	CASSLSPGNTEAFF
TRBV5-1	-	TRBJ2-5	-	TGCGCCAGCAGCTTGGGTGTTGGGAAAGAGACCCAGTACTTC	CASSLGVGKETQYF
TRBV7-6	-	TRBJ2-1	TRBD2	TGTGCCAGCAGCTCCTACACGGGACTAGCAATCCCCAATGAGCAGTTCTTC	CASSSYTGLAIPNEQFF
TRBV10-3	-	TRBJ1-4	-	TGTGCCATCAGTGAGCAGGGCAGGGGAGACGAAAAACTGTTTTTT	CAISEQGRGDEKLFF
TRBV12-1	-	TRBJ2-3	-	TGTGCCAGCAGTAGTTGCGGGGGAGATACGCAGTATTTT	CASSSCGGDTQYF
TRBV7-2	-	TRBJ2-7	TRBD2	TGTGCCAGCAGCCCCGGACTAGCGGCCTACGAGCAGTACTTC	CASSPGLAAYEQYF
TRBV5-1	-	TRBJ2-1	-	TGCGCCAGCAGCCTGGTGGCGGGTTCCTACAATGAGCAGTTCTTC	CASSLVAGSYNEQFF